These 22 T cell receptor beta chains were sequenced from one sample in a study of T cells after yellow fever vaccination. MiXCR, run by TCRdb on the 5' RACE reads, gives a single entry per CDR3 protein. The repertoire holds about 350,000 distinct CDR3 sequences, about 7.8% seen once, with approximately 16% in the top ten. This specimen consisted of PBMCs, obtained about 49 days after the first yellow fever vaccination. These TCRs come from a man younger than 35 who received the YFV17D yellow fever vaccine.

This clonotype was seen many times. CDR3 residues: CASSLTVTYEQYV. CDR3 sequence (DNA): TGTGCCAGCAGCTTAACCGTCACCTACGAGCAGTACGTC. The chain has TRBV7-2 and TRBJ2-7; no clear D gene. V was trimmed by 2 bases and J by 2 bases, leaving 7 bases between them. The CDR3 totals 13 residues. Germline loops: CDR1 SGHTA, CDR2 FQGNSA.

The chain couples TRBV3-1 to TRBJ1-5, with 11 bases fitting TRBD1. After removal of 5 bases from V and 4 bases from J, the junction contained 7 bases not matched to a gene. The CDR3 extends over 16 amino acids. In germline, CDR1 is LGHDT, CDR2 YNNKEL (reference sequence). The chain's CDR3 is CASSAGTGGGNQPQHF. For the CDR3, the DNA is TGTGCCAGCAGCGCCGGGACAGGGGGAGGAAATCAGCCCCAGCATTTT.

CDR3 bases: TGCGCCAGCAGCTCCCCGACAGGGGGCCCAGAGACCCAGTACTTC. This sequence encodes CASSSPTGGPETQYF. The J gene is TRBJ2-5, the V gene TRBV5-1; 10 bases match TRBD1. Germline V gene data show CDR1 as SGHRS and CDR2 as YFSETQ. CDR3 length equals 15 residues. V lost 3 bases and J lost 4; bases outside the gene matches: 6.

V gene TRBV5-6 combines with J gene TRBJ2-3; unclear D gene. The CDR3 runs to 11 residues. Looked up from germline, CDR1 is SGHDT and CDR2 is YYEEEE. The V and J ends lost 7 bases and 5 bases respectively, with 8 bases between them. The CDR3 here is CASGGGDTQYF. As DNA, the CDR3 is TGTGCCAGCGGCGGTGGAGATACGCAGTATTTT.

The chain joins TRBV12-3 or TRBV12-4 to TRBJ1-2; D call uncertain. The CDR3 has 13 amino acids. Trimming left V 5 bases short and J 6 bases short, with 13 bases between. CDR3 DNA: TGTGCCAGCAGTCCGCAGACTCCCCATGGCTACACCTTC. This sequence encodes CASSPQTPHGYTF.

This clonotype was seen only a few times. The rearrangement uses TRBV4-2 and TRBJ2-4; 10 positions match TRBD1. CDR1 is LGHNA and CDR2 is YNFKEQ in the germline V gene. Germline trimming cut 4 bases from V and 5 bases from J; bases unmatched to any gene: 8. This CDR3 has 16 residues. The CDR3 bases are TGTGCCAGCAGCCTGGACAGGGGGTTGGGGGAAAACATTCAGTACTTC. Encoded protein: CASSLDRGLGENIQYF.

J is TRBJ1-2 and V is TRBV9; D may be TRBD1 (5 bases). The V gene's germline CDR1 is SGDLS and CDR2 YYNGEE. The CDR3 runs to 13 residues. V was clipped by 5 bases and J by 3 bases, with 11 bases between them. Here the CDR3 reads CASRGGKYYGYTF. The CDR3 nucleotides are TGTGCCAGCAGGGGGGGGAAGTACTATGGCTACACCTTC. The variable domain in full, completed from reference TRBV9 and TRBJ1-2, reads DSGVTQTPKHLITATGQRVTLRCSPRSGDLSVYWYQQSLDQGLQFLIQYYNGEERAKGNILERFSAQQFPDLHSELNLSSLELGDSALYFCASRGGKYYGYTFGSGTRLTVV.

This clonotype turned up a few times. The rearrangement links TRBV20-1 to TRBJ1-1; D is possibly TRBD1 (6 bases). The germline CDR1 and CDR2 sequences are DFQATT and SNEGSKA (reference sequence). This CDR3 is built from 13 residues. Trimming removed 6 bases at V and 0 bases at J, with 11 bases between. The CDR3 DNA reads TGCAGTGCCCCGGACAGCGTGAACACTGAAGCTTTCTTT. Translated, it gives CSAPDSVNTEAFF.

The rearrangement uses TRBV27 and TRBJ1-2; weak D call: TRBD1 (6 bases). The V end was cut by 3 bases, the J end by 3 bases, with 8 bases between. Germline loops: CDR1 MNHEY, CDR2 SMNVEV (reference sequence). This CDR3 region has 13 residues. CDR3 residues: CASSFRGYYGYTF. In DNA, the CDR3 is TGTGCCAGCAGTTTCAGGGGCTACTATGGCTACACCTTC.

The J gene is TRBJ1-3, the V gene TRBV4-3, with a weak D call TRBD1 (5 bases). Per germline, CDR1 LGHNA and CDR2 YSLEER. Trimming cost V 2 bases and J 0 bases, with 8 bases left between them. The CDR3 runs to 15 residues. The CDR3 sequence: CASSQLDNSGNTIYF. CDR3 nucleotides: TGCGCCAGCAGCCAACTGGACAACTCTGGAAACACCATATATTTT.

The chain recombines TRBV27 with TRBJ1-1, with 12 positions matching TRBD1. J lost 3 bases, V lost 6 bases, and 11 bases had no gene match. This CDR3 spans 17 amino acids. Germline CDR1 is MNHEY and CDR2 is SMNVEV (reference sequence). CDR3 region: CASSPGGTGGYDTEAFF. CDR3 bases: TGTGCCAGCAGCCCAGGGGGGACAGGGGGCTATGACACTGAAGCTTTCTTT.

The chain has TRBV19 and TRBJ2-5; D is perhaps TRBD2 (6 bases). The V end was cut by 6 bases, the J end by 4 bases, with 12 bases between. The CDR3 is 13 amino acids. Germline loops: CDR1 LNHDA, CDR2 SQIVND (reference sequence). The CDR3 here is CASSRLVRETQYF. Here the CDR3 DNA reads TGTGCCAGTAGCAGACTAGTCCGAGAGACCCAGTACTTC. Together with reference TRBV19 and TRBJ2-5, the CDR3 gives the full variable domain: DGGITQSPKYLFRKEGQNVTLSCEQNLNHDAMYWYRQDPGQGLRLIYYSQIVNDFQKGDIAEGYSVSREKKESFPLTVTSAQKNPTAFYLCASSRLVRETQYFGPGTRLLVL.

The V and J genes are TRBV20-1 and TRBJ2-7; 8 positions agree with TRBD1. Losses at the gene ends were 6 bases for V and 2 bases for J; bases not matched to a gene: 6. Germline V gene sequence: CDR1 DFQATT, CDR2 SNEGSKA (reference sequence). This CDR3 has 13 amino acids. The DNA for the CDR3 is TGCAGTGCCTCAGGGGGCTCTACCTACGAGCAGTACTTC. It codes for CSASGGSTYEQYF.

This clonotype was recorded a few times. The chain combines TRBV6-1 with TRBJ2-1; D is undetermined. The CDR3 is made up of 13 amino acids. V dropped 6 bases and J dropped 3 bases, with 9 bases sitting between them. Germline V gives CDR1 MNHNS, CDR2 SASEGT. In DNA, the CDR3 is TGTGCCAGCAGGGATCAGAGCTACAATGAGCAGTTCTTC. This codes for CASRDQSYNEQFF.

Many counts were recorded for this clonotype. The CDR3 protein is CSAPQGALSPLHF. CDR3 DNA: TGCAGTGCCCCACAGGGGGCATTGTCACCCCTCCACTTT. The rearrangement links TRBV20-1 to TRBJ1-6, with 9 bases that match TRBD1. Germline assignment: CDR1 DFQATT and CDR2 SNEGSKA (reference sequence). The ends lost 6 bases at V and 10 bases at J; junction bases unmatched: 7. This CDR3 has 13 amino acids.

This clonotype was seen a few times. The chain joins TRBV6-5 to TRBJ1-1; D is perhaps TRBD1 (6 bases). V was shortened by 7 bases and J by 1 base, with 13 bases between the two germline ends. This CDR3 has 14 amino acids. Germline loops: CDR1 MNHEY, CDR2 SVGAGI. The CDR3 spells CASIRPGQNTEAFF. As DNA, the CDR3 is TGTGCCAGCATTAGACCGGGACAGAACACTGAAGCTTTCTTT.

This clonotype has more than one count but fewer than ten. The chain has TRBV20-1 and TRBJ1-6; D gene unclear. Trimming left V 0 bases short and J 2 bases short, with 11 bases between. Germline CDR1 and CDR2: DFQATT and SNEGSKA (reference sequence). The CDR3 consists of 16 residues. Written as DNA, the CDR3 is TGCAGTGCTAGAGATCTTGGAGGCCCCTATAATTCACCCCTCCACTTT. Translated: CSARDLGGPYNSPLHF.

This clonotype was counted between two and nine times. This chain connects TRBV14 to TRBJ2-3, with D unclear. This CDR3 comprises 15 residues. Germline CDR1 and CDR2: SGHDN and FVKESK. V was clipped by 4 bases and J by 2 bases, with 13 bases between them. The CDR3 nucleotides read TGTGCCAGCAGCCGTTCGGGCGGCTACACAGATACGCAGTATTTT. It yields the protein CASSRSGGYTDTQYF.

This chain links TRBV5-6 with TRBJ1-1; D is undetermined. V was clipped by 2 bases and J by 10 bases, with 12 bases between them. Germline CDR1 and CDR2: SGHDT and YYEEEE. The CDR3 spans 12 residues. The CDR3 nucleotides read TGTGCCAGCAGCTTTACTGGAACTCGAGCTTTCTTT. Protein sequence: CASSFTGTRAFF.

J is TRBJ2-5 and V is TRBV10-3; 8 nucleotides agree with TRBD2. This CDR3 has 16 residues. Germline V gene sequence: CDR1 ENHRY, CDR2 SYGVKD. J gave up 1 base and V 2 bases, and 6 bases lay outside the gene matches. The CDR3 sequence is CAISEGGGLPQETQYF. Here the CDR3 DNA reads TGTGCCATCAGTGAGGGCGGGGGGCTACCCCAAGAGACCCAGTACTTC.

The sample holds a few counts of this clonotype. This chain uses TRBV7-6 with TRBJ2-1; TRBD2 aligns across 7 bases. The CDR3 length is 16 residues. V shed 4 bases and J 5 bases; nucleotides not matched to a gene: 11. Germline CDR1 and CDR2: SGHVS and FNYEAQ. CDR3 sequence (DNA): TGTGCCAGCAGCTCCCCCCTAGCGGCCAACGACAATGAGCAGTTCTTC. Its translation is CASSSPLAANDNEQFF. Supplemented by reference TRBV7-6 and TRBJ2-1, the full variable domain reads GAGVSQSPRYKVTKRGQDVALRCDPISGHVSLYWYRQALGQGPEFLTYFNYEAQQDKSGLPNDRFSAERPEGSISTLTIQRTEQRDSAMYRCASSSPLAANDNEQFFGPGTRLTVL.

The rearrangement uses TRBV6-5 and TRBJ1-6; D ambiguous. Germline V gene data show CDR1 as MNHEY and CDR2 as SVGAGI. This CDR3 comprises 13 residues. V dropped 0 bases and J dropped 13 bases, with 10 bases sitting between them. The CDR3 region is CASSYSSGWPLHF. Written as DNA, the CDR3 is TGTGCCAGCAGTTACTCTTCGGGGTGGCCCCTCCACTTT.